Each of the 32 T cell receptor beta chains below was sequenced from the same sample in a study of PD-1 blockade in classical Hodgkin lymphoma. Relapses following autologous stem cell transplantation were seen in all patients, with brentuximab vedotin exposure varying. Sequencing used immunoSEQ multiplex PCR; TCRdb keeps in-frame clones, though not all of them. The sample includes some 22,000 clones, around four fifths of them seen just once. The sequencing here drew on peripheral blood mononuclear cells (PBMCs), taken before the second cycle of nivolumab. These receptors were obtained from a human donor with classical Hodgkin lymphoma.

The chain joins TRBV10-3 to TRBJ2-1; TRBD2 aligns across 7 bases. This CDR3 region has 15 residues. Per germline, CDR1 ENHRY and CDR2 SYGVKD. J was trimmed by 3 bases and V by 4 bases; bases with no gene match: 6. The CDR3 loop reads CAISGGGGVYNEQFF. DNA for the CDR3: TGTGCCATCAGTGGGGGCGGGGGTGTCTACAATGAGCAGTTCTTC.

For the CDR3, the DNA is TGCGCCAGCAGCGACCGGAACACCGGGGAGCTGTTTTTT. It is translated as CASSDRNTGELFF. This rearrangement joins TRBV4-1 to TRBJ2-2; no definite D call. Germline CDR1 and CDR2: MGHRA and YSYEKL. CDR3 length equals 13 residues. V lost 5 bases and J 1 base, leaving 5 bases between the germline ends.

V usage is TRBV9 and J usage is TRBJ2-3; 11 nucleotides match TRBD1. The J segment lost 14 bases and the V segment lost 2 bases, leaving 7 bases of the junction unmatched. Germline assignment: CDR1 SGDLS and CDR2 YYNGEE. The CDR3 loop spans 13 amino acids. The CDR3 region has the DNA TGTGCCAGCAGCGTGTCTCCGGGACAGGGGGTGTATTTT. Translated: CASSVSPGQGVYF.

The V gene is TRBV9, the J gene TRBJ1-4; no firm D call. The V gene's germline CDR1 is SGDLS and CDR2 YYNGEE. The CDR3 totals 15 residues. The V end lost 4 bases, the J end lost 0 bases, and 10 bases lay between the germline ends. CDR3 sequence: CASSPVRATNEKLFF. For the CDR3, the DNA is TGTGCCAGCAGCCCAGTCCGGGCAACTAATGAAAAACTGTTTTTT.

The chain joins TRBV6-5 to TRBJ1-3, with D tentatively TRBD1 (5 bases). CDR3 length: 15 residues. Germline V gene sequence: CDR1 MNHEY, CDR2 SVGAGI. Between the trimmed V and J ends, which lost 2 bases and 3 bases, there was a span of 11 bases. The CDR3 nucleotides are TGTGCCAGCAGTTACGCCGTGGGGGGTGGAAACACCATATATTTT. As protein: CASSYAVGGGNTIYF.

The rearrangement uses TRBV10-3 and TRBJ1-1; no clear D. From germline, CDR1 is ENHRY and CDR2 SYGVKD. The CDR3 length is 13 residues. Deletions cut 4 bases from V and 0 bases from J, with 6 bases between. The CDR3 nucleotides are TGTGCCATCAGTGTCAAAATGAACACTGAAGCTTTCTTT. Translating gives CAISVKMNTEAFF.

This clone has only a few counts. The chain uses TRBV10-3 and TRBJ1-2, with unresolved D. CDR1 and CDR2 from the germline V gene are ENHRY and SYGVKD. There are 15 residues in the CDR3. The ends were cut back, 0 bases at V and 5 bases at J, with 13 bases in the middle. The CDR3 nucleotides read TGTGCCATCAGTGAGTCGAATGCGTTGGGGTATGGCTACACCTTC. Translated: CAISESNALGYGYTF.

The rearrangement links TRBV19 to TRBJ2-3; D remains unclear. V lost 5 bases and J 5 bases, leaving 11 bases between the germline ends. The length of the CDR3 is 13 residues. Germline V gene lookup returns CDR1 LNHDA and CDR2 SQIVND (reference sequence). CDR3 sequence reads: CASSWTSEDTQYF. The CDR3 nucleotides are TGTGCCAGTAGTTGGACGTCCGAAGATACGCAGTATTTT. Supplemented by reference TRBV19 and TRBJ2-3, the full variable domain reads DGGITQSPKYLFRKEGQNVTLSCEQNLNHDAMYWYRQDPGQGLRLIYYSQIVNDFQKGDIAEGYSVSREKKESFPLTVTSAQKNPTAFYLCASSWTSEDTQYFGPGTRLTVL.

This clone was picked up a small number of times. The J gene is TRBJ1-1, the V gene TRBV15, with TRBD1 as a possible D gene (5 bases). The CDR3 covers 13 residues. Per germline, CDR1 LNHNV and CDR2 YYDKDF (reference sequence). V was shortened by 0 bases and J by 8 bases, with 10 bases between the two germline ends. The CDR3 spells CATSRDPHREAFF. The CDR3 region has the DNA TGTGCCACCAGCAGAGATCCCCACAGGGAAGCTTTCTTT. The full variable domain, with the rest looked up from reference TRBV15 and TRBJ1-1, is DAMVIQNPRYQVTQFGKPVTLSCSQTLNHNVMYWYQQKSSQAPKLLFHYYDKDFNNEADTPDNFQSRRPNTSFCFLDIRSPGLGDTAMYLCATSRDPHREAFFGQGTRLTVV.

CDR3 in amino acids: CASSTWTAPDTQYF. For the CDR3, the DNA is TGCGCCAGCAGCACATGGACAGCCCCAGATACGCAGTATTTT. This sequence joins TRBV5-1 and TRBJ2-3, with a possible D match to TRBD1 (6 bases). The V end was cut by 4 bases, the J end by 4 bases, with 13 bases between. This CDR3 spans 14 amino acids. Germline CDR1 is SGHRS and CDR2 is YFSETQ.

The genes are TRBV6-1 and TRBJ2-5, with 10 bases aligning to TRBD1. The CDR3 has 15 residues. V trimming: 1 base; J trimming: 1 base; junction bases outside the gene matches: 0. The germline V gene has CDR1 MNHNS and CDR2 SASEGT. The CDR3 DNA follows: TGTGCCAGCAGTGAAGGGACAGGGGGCCAAGAGACCCAGTACTTC. Its translation: CASSEGTGGQETQYF.

The gene calls are TRBV5-1 and TRBJ2-4, with D maybe TRBD2 (5 bases). The germline V gene encodes CDR1 SGHRS and CDR2 YFSETQ. Trimming took 0 bases from V and 3 from J, leaving 10 bases between them. The CDR3 spans 15 residues. CDR3: CASSLDPGSKNIQYF. For the CDR3, the DNA is TGCGCCAGCAGCTTGGATCCGGGGAGCAAAAACATTCAGTACTTC.

The V and J genes are TRBV27 and TRBJ1-2, with TRBD1 identical over 8 bases. From germline, CDR1 is MNHEY and CDR2 SMNVEV (reference sequence). The junction had 4 bases not matched to a gene; V was cut back by 5 bases and J by 2 bases. CDR3 length: 14 residues. Here the CDR3 DNA reads TGTGCCAGCAGTCCCCCAGGGGGCAACTATGGCTACACCTTC. Translated: CASSPPGGNYGYTF.

This clone was counted a single time. The chain combines TRBV6-5 with TRBJ2-5; the D gene could be TRBD1 or TRBD2 (5 bases each). The CDR3 extends over 14 amino acids. Germline CDR1 is MNHEY and CDR2 is SVGAGI. The V and J ends lost 6 bases and 1 base respectively, with 12 bases between them. In nucleotides, the CDR3 is TGTGCCAGCAGCCTGGCCGGGACCCAAGAGACCCAGTACTTC. It is translated as CASSLAGTQETQYF.

The chain recombines TRBV6-5 with TRBJ2-7, with D uncertain. Germline V lookup: CDR1 MNHEY, CDR2 SVGAGI. The CDR3 has 12 amino acids. V dropped 5 bases and J dropped 0 bases, with 5 bases sitting between them. This chain's CDR3 is CASSEVSYEQYV. Here the CDR3 DNA reads TGTGCCAGCAGTGAGGTCTCCTACGAGCAGTACGTC.

The V gene is TRBV30, the J gene TRBJ1-4, with 7 bases identical to TRBD1. V lost 2 bases to trimming and J lost 4 bases; unmatched junction nucleotides: 7. Germline CDR1 GTSNPN, CDR2 SVGIG (reference sequence). This CDR3 is built from 15 residues. The CDR3 loop reads CAWSKQGVFNEKLFF. As DNA, the CDR3 is TGTGCCTGGAGTAAGCAGGGGGTTTTTAATGAAAAACTGTTTTTT.

V and J are TRBV14 and TRBJ1-1; D not resolved. In germline, CDR1 is SGHDN, CDR2 FVKESK. This CDR3 is 14 amino acids long. Trimming took 3 bases from V and 1 from J, leaving 9 bases between them. The CDR3 coding sequence is TGTGCCAGCAGCCAGGTAATTGGGAACACTGAAGCTTTCTTT. The encoded protein is CASSQVIGNTEAFF. The entire variable domain, with the rest obtained from reference TRBV14 and TRBJ1-1, is as follows: EAGVTQFPSHSVIEKGQTVTLRCDPISGHDNLYWYRRVMGKEIKFLLHFVKESKQDESGMPNNRFLAERTGGTYSTLKVQPAELEDSGVYFCASSQVIGNTEAFFGQGTRLTVV.

The chain employs TRBV15 and TRBJ2-2; D unresolved. The CDR3 is made up of 13 amino acids. V lost 0 bases and J 5 bases, leaving 4 bases between the germline ends. Germline CDR1 is LNHNV and CDR2 is YYDKDF (reference sequence). Written as DNA, the CDR3 is TGTGCCACCAGCAGAGACACAACCGGGGAGCTGTTTTTT. The encoded protein is CATSRDTTGELFF.

This clone was seen only once. The chain combines TRBV2 with TRBJ2-1; 11 nucleotides align to TRBD2. Germline values: CDR1 SNHLY, CDR2 FYNNEI. V lost 10 bases and J lost 4; bases outside the gene matches: 6. The CDR3 has 14 residues. DNA of the CDR3: TGTGCCATTAGCGGGAGGGCCTATTACAATGAGCAGTTCTTC. As protein: CAISGRAYYNEQFF.

CDR3 loop: CASSFVAGGRGDTQYF. Here the CDR3 DNA reads TGTGCCAGCAGCTTTGTAGCGGGAGGGCGGGGGGATACGCAGTATTTT. V usage is TRBV7-2 and J usage is TRBJ2-3; TRBD2 agrees at 11 bases. V lost 3 bases and J lost 6; bases outside the gene matches: 8. The CDR3 has 16 amino acids. From germline, CDR1 is SGHTA and CDR2 FQGNSA.

In regard to this clone: The sample carries other DNA sequences with the same CDR3. The rearrangement links TRBV5-8 to TRBJ2-5; D gene unclear. Trimming shortened V by 2 bases and J by 2 bases, and 13 bases separated the two germline ends. This CDR3 contains 15 residues. The germline CDR1 and CDR2 sequences are SGHTS and YDEGEE. The CDR3 nucleotides read TGTGCCAGCAGCTTAGGCGGTAGGGTTCAAGAGACCCAGTACTTC. Its protein is CASSLGGRVQETQYF.

This sequence joins TRBV7-6 and TRBJ1-4; the match to TRBD1 covers 7 bases. CDR3 size: 18 residues. J gave up 3 bases and V 5 bases, and 15 bases lay outside the gene matches. Germline CDR1 is SGHVS and CDR2 is FNYEAQ. In nucleotides, the CDR3 is TGTGCCAGCAGCCTCACCCTAAGTTCGGACAGGTCTAATGAAAAACTGTTTTTT. It yields the protein CASSLTLSSDRSNEKLFF.

The V gene is TRBV27, the J gene TRBJ2-1, with a weak D call TRBD2 (6 bases). The length of the CDR3 is 16 residues. Looked up from germline, CDR1 is MNHEY and CDR2 is SMNVEV (reference sequence). Deletions cut 1 base from V and 9 bases from J, with 19 bases between. CDR3 bases: TGTGCCAGCAGTTTATTTGGGGGGTCGACATACGCTGAGCAGTTCTTC. Residues: CASSLFGGSTYAEQFF.

In this sample, this clone turned up once. This chain links TRBV4-3 with TRBJ2-1; 8 bases are a match to TRBD2. Germline CDR1 reads LGHNA; CDR2 reads YSLEER. Trimming removed 1 base from V and 6 bases from J; junction bases left unmatched: 5. The CDR3 runs to 15 residues. The CDR3 DNA is TGCGCCAGCAGCCAAGCTAGCGGGCCTTCCAATGAGCAGTTCTTC. As protein: CASSQASGPSNEQFF.

This chain connects TRBV14 to TRBJ1-2; 7 bases fit TRBD1. Germline V lookup: CDR1 SGHDN, CDR2 FVKESK. V dropped 2 bases and J dropped 7; count of bases not matched to a gene: 1. This CDR3 has 12 amino acids. The CDR3 protein is CASSQNRGGYTF. DNA for the CDR3: TGTGCCAGCAGCCAAAACAGGGGTGGCTACACCTTC.

This chain uses TRBV6-5 with TRBJ1-6; 9 nucleotides line up with TRBD1. The CDR3 consists of 14 residues. Germline assignment: CDR1 MNHEY and CDR2 SVGAGI. V lost 7 bases and J lost 6; bases outside the gene matches: 4. The CDR3, as DNA: TGTGCCAGCACCACGGGACAGGGTAATTCACCCCTCCACTTT. It encodes CASTTGQGNSPLHF.

A single count supports this clone. In DNA, the CDR3 is TGTGCCAGCAGCGTAGCTGGGGGAGGGCCCAACACCGGGGAGCTGTTTTTT. This sequence encodes CASSVAGGGPNTGELFF. The chain uses TRBV9 and TRBJ2-2; 7 bases match TRBD2. The V gene's germline CDR1 is SGDLS and CDR2 YYNGEE. This CDR3 contains 17 residues. The V and J ends lost 0 bases and 2 bases, in that order; junction bases with no gene match: 7.

J is TRBJ1-4 and V is TRBV9; D gene unclear. CDR1 is SGDLS and CDR2 is YYNGEE in the germline V gene. The CDR3 is 16 amino acids. The V and J ends lost 4 bases and 4 bases respectively, with 17 bases between them. The CDR3 spells CASSPVAGKLNEKLFF. DNA of the CDR3: TGTGCCAGCAGCCCCGTGGCCGGGAAACTTAATGAAAAACTGTTTTTT.

This chain joins TRBV27 and TRBJ2-1; 12 bases are shared with TRBD2. From germline, CDR1 is MNHEY and CDR2 SMNVEV (reference sequence). CDR3 size: 13 residues. Trimming cost V 8 bases and J 12 bases; bases outside gene matches: 8. The CDR3 sequence: CASQTSGRTGQFF. The CDR3 DNA follows: TGTGCCAGCCAGACTAGCGGGAGAACTGGGCAGTTCTTC.

The J gene is TRBJ2-1, the V gene TRBV6-1; 8 bases fit TRBD2. This CDR3 is 14 amino acids long. CDR1 is MNHNS and CDR2 is SASEGT in the germline V gene. V gave up 10 bases and J gave up 8 bases; unmatched junction bases: 13. The CDR3 here is CAIEGLAMGDEQFF. The CDR3 region has the DNA TGTGCCATCGAAGGACTAGCCATGGGGGATGAGCAGTTCTTC.

The gene calls are TRBV5-1 and TRBJ2-1, with 8 bases aligning to TRBD2. This CDR3 is 14 amino acids long. CDR1 and CDR2 from the germline V gene are SGHRS and YFSETQ. The V and J ends lost 4 bases and 4 bases, in that order; junction bases with no gene match: 4. CDR3 in amino acids: CASSGSGRYNEQFF. The CDR3 DNA reads TGCGCCAGCAGCGGGAGCGGGAGATACAATGAGCAGTTCTTC.

The chain links TRBV27 to TRBJ2-2; D is unclear. The V gene's germline CDR1 is MNHEY and CDR2 SMNVEV (reference sequence). V dropped 3 bases and J dropped 1 base, with 3 bases sitting between them. This CDR3 is 13 amino acids long. CDR3 residues: CASSLMNTGELFF. Here the CDR3 DNA reads TGTGCCAGCAGTTTGATGAACACCGGGGAGCTGTTTTTT.